This is a list of T cell receptor beta chains from one sample in a study of blood T cell repertoires in COVID-19. Measured with immunoSEQ multiplex PCR; TCRdb has only the in-frame clones, and not every one. The sample gives approximately 260,000 clones, about 80% of which show up once; more than 3% is in the top ten. Sequencing input: PBMCs or T cells enriched from blood (not recorded which). The receptors were sampled from a middle-aged man who had recovered from COVID-19. Both conserved end residues are part of each CDR3. Each record gives: V gene, J gene, D gene, clone size, CDR3 protein, CDR3 DNA. The D gene is left open where the match is weak. Rows may omit the clone size; those that give it use once, few, many or a size class.

V: TRBV6-5; J: TRBJ2-7; D: -; size: -; CDR3: CASSRNQGEQYF; DNA: TGTGCCAGCAGCCGGAACCAGGGAGAGCAGTACTTC
V: TRBV3-1/TRBV3-2; J: TRBJ2-2; D: -; size: once; CDR3: CASSQRGPGELFF; DNA: TGTGCCAGCAGCCAGCGGGGGCCCGGGGAGCTGTTTTTT
V: TRBV5-1; J: TRBJ1-2; D: TRBD1; size: few; CDR3: CASSEQGAGGYTF; DNA: TGCGCCAGCAGCGAACAGGGGGCGGGCGGCTACACCTTC
V: TRBV27; J: TRBJ2-1; D: TRBD2; size: -; CDR3: CASSSSGSLYNEQFF; DNA: TGTGCCAGCAGTTCGAGCGGGAGTTTATACAATGAGCAGTTCTTC
V: TRBV7-3; J: TRBJ2-3; D: TRBD2; size: -; CDR3: CASSLTASGSSTDTQYF; DNA: TGTGCCAGCAGCTTAACGGCTAGCGGAAGTAGCACAGATACGCAGTATTTT
V: TRBV6-5; J: TRBJ1-2; D: -; size: -; CDR3: CASKISGVNYGYTF; DNA: TGTGCCAGCAAAATTTCAGGGGTTAACTATGGCTACACCTTC
V: TRBV27; J: TRBJ2-1; D: -; size: -; CDR3: CASSSSKESYNEQFF; DNA: TGTGCCAGCAGTTCTTCCAAGGAGTCCTACAATGAGCAGTTCTTC
V: TRBV6-5; J: TRBJ2-1; D: -; size: -; CDR3: CASKEGGSSYNEQFF; DNA: TGTGCCAGCAAAGAGGGTGGGAGCTCCTACAATGAGCAGTTCTTC
V: TRBV28; J: TRBJ2-7; D: -; size: few; CDR3: CASRHSYEQYF; DNA: TGTGCCAGCAGACACTCCTACGAGCAGTACTTC
V: TRBV5-4; J: TRBJ2-5; D: -; size: -; CDR3: CASSQDSRGMAQYF; DNA: TGTGCCAGCAGCCAGGACAGCCGGGGAATGGCCCAGTACTTC
V: TRBV6-6; J: TRBJ2-5; D: -; size: few; CDR3: CASSPGSGETQYF; DNA: TGTGCCAGCAGCCCCGGGTCCGGGGAGACCCAGTACTTC
V: TRBV6-5; J: TRBJ2-3; D: TRBD2; size: few; CDR3: CASSYLAGGWTDTQYF; DNA: TGTGCCAGCAGTTACTTAGCGGGGGGCTGGACAGATACGCAGTATTTT
V: TRBV7-3; J: TRBJ2-1; D: TRBD1; size: once; CDR3: CASSLTRDSEQFF; DNA: TGTGCCAGCAGCTTAACCCGGGACAGTGAGCAGTTCTTC
V: TRBV5-1; J: TRBJ2-5; D: TRBD2; size: few; CDR3: CASSSSHGTSGGQETQYF; DNA: TGCGCCAGCAGCTCCTCCCACGGGACTAGCGGTGGACAAGAGACCCAGTACTTC
V: TRBV13; J: TRBJ1-1; D: -; size: once; CDR3: CASSSTGEAFF; DNA: TGTGCCAGCAGCTCGACGGGGGAAGCTTTCTTT
V: TRBV27; J: TRBJ2-7; D: -; size: -; CDR3: CASSWVGERRTYEQYF; DNA: TGTGCCAGCAGTTGGGTCGGCGAAAGGAGGACCTACGAGCAGTACTTC
V: TRBV6-6; J: TRBJ2-2; D: -; size: -; CDR3: CASTGLISIGELFF; DNA: TGTGCCAGCACGGGACTGATCTCCATTGGGGAGCTGTTTTTT
V: TRBV1; J: TRBJ1-1; D: -; size: -; CDR3: CTSGPTAGLNTEAFF; DNA: TGCACCAGCGGACCCACGGCGGGGTTGAACACTGAAGCTTTCTTT
V: TRBV27; J: TRBJ1-6; D: -; size: -; CDR3: CASSPQGLNSPLHF; DNA: TGTGCCAGCAGTCCACAGGGCTTGAATTCACCCCTCCACTTT
V: TRBV6-4; J: TRBJ1-6; D: -; size: -; CDR3: CASSGGYGSPLHF; DNA: TGTGCCAGCAGTGGAGGGTATGGTTCACCCCTCCACTTT
V: TRBV5-8; J: TRBJ2-7; D: -; size: -; CDR3: CASPRGWSTYEQYF; DNA: TGTGCCAGCCCCCGGGGGTGGAGTACGTACGAGCAGTACTTC
V: TRBV4-2; J: TRBJ1-2; D: TRBD1; size: -; CDR3: CASSQTGTGLDGYTF; DNA: TGTGCCAGCAGCCAAACCGGGACAGGGCTGGATGGCTACACCTTC
V: TRBV9; J: TRBJ1-5; D: TRBD1; size: -; CDR3: CASSGTGRNQPQHF; DNA: TGTGCCAGCAGCGGGACAGGTCGGAATCAGCCCCAGCATTTT
V: TRBV20-1; J: TRBJ2-7; D: -; size: -; CDR3: CSASATGRPSSYEQYF; DNA: TGCAGTGCTAGTGCAACAGGTCGCCCAAGCTCCTACGAGCAGTACTTC
V: TRBV4-1; J: TRBJ1-2; D: -; size: -; CDR3: CASSQAGAGYTF; DNA: TGCGCCAGCAGCCAAGCAGGGGCTGGCTACACCTTC